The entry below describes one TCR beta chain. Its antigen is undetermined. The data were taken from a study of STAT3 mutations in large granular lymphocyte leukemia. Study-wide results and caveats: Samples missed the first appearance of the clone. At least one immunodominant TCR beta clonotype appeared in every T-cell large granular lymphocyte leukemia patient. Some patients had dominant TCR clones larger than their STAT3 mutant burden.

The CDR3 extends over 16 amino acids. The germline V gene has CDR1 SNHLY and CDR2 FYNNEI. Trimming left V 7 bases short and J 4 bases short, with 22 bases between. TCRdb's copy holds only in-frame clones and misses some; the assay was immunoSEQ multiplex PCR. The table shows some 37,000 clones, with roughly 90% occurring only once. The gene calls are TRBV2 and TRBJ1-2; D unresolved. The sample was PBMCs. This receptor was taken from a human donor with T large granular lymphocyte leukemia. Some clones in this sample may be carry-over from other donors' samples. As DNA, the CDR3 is TGTGCCAGCACCTCCGGACCTGTGAAGGATATCTATGGCTACACCTTC. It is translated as CASTSGPVKDIYGYTF.